This is a list of T cell receptor beta chains from one sample in a study of CD8+ T cells in alopecia areata. Profiling relied on immunoSEQ multiplex PCR, and the TCRdb table lists in-frame clones only, not all of them. The table lists 120,000 or so clones, 47% of them singletons, with under 12% in the top ten. Specimen: NKG2D-low CD8+ T cells sorted from blood. Every receptor here comes from a human donor with alopecia areata. The conserved cysteine and the conserved F or W are not part of the CDR3 here. The order of the fields is D gene, V gene, J gene, CDR3 protein. D genes are given only for firm matches.

.	TRBV5-1	TRBJ2-7	ASSLSQSYEQY
.	TRBV30	TRBJ2-7	AWSTGHVYEQY
TRBD2	TRBV4-1	TRBJ2-3	ASSPELAGGPRTDTQY
.	TRBV29-1	TRBJ2-7	SVDMKGSNYEQY
TRBD2	TRBV29-1	TRBJ2-1	SAPRGDEQF
.	TRBV4-1	TRBJ2-5	ASSQGAVETQY
.	TRBV6-5	TRBJ1-5	ASSSGADQPQH
.	TRBV6-5	TRBJ2-3	ASSLGSGDTQY
TRBD1	TRBV5-6	TRBJ2-5	ASSFGQGETQY
.	TRBV29-1	TRBJ2-1	SVVGVYQPKQF
.	TRBV6-6	TRBJ2-7	ASNITPYEQY
.	TRBV5-6	TRBJ1-1	ASSSLGHQGTEAF
.	TRBV2	TRBJ2-4	ALKGERGTGQY
TRBD2	TRBV27	TRBJ2-7	ASSDGRGGQYEQY
TRBD2	TRBV6-5	TRBJ2-5	ASSLLLAEETQY
TRBD2	TRBV30	TRBJ2-7	AWSATLAGGAYEQY
.	TRBV30	TRBJ2-3	AWSKGEEYGTQY
.	TRBV4-1	TRBJ2-7	ASSPVAGGAYEQY
TRBD2	TRBV29-1	TRBJ2-7	SVPNPTSGSSYEQY
.	TRBV9	TRBJ1-2	ASSVGQVTYGYT
.	TRBV5-6	TRBJ1-1	ASSWVGDEAF
TRBD2	TRBV30	TRBJ2-7	AWRALAGYEQY
.	TRBV25-1	TRBJ2-5	ASSERRESETQY
.	TRBV29-1	TRBJ1-2	SVPWGRDSYGYT
.	TRBV27	TRBJ2-7	ASGGTPSEQY
.	TRBV29-1	TRBJ2-4	SVPGSGNIQY
.	TRBV27	TRBJ2-5	ASSYAETQY
TRBD1	TRBV9	TRBJ2-1	ASSVRTGLNNEQF
.	TRBV29-1	TRBJ2-3	SVQGGLGLAKWSDTQY
.	TRBV29-1	TRBJ2-2	SVDRQESTGELF
TRBD2	TRBV29-1	TRBJ2-1	SVGGGSEPYNEQF
.	TRBV19	TRBJ1-1	ASSIEEGAYRNTEAF
.	TRBV30	TRBJ2-7	AWSIQGSYEQY
.	TRBV18	TRBJ2-5	ASSTTGETQY
.	TRBV2	TRBJ1-4	ASFNHPRGEKLF
.	TRBV4-1	TRBJ1-5	ASSQAPGGSNQPQH
.	TRBV27	TRBJ2-7	ASMNSLYEQY
.	TRBV29-1	TRBJ1-2	SVVPGALTYGYT
TRBD1	TRBV27	TRBJ2-4	ASSLGDRGAIQY
.	TRBV2	TRBJ2-5	ASRRETQY
.	TRBV29-1	TRBJ2-7	SVEVPEGGHPLPKQY
.	TRBV4-2	TRBJ1-5	ASSQDRKQASQPQH
.	TRBV27	TRBJ2-1	ASSPLGNEQF